Listed below are T cell receptor beta chains from one sample, sequenced in a study of T-cell reconstitution after alpha-beta-depleted transplantation in children. MiXCR was run by TCRdb on the PCR reads, yielding one entry per CDR3 protein. The sample yields about 980,000 distinct CDR3 sequences, less than 30% seen once. This material consisted of PBMCs, mostly from graft donor cells, taken 360 days after TCRalphabeta/CD19-depleted stem cell transplant. Source of these receptors: a boy under three years old who had a stem cell transplant for SCID, so the T cells may come from the graft donor. Each CDR3 is given with its conserved first and last residue.

v_gene	j_gene	CDR3aa
TRBV29-1	TRBJ1-2	CSVEGTAGHTNYGYTF
TRBV6-6	TRBJ1-2	CASRTGTNYGYTF
TRBV28	TRBJ2-2	CASTEQGTGTGELFF
TRBV5-1	TRBJ2-1	CASSLDGTLGNEQFF
TRBV12-3/TRBV12-4	TRBJ2-4	CASSRAGPLAKNIQYF
TRBV20-1	TRBJ1-3	CSASPGTSGNTIYF
TRBV4-2	TRBJ2-1	CASSQGDLSSYNEQFF
TRBV5-5	TRBJ2-1	CASSLPGGIGNEQFF
TRBV11-2	TRBJ2-3	CASSLGERAQGDTQYF
TRBV20-1	TRBJ2-5	CSAPGSGDQETQYF
TRBV5-1	TRBJ1-5	CASSERTGFQPQHF
TRBV10-3	TRBJ2-7	CAISDSRATYEQYF
TRBV10-3	TRBJ2-1	CAISEILGVSEQFF
TRBV3-1	TRBJ2-1	CASSQDLGGHEPGSIYNEQFF
TRBV6-5	TRBJ1-1	CASSYGGAPLARAFF
TRBV6-1	TRBJ2-5	CASSARLVTYF
TRBV28	TRBJ2-7	CASSFWDRAYEQYF
TRBV12-3/TRBV12-4	TRBJ2-7	CASSLEAGLAGYEQYF
TRBV3-1	TRBJ1-5	CASSQAGQGRYSNQPQHF
TRBV7-3	TRBJ2-2	CASSPPGGDTGELFF
TRBV27	TRBJ2-7	CASSSQDPTGMGQYF
TRBV12-3/TRBV12-4	TRBJ1-2	CASRGTSNYGYTF
TRBV4-1	TRBJ1-2	CASSQEDSRNGYTF
TRBV7-9	TRBJ1-1	CASSADGGLPTEAFF
TRBV5-1	TRBJ2-7	CASSFGGQAYEEYF
TRBV6-1	TRBJ2-1	CASTLDTLSYNEQFF
TRBV5-1	TRBJ2-1	CASSFVPGFNEQFF
TRBV11-2	TRBJ2-3	CASSLTGGRYADTQYF
TRBV20-1	TRBJ2-1	CSAPIWGKDEQFF
TRBV2	TRBJ1-2	CASSARPTNYGYTF
TRBV12-3/TRBV12-4	TRBJ1-5	CASSLANTNQPQHF
TRBV20-1	TRBJ2-1	CSAFDRDNEQFF
TRBV5-1	TRBJ2-1	CASSSASGGAYNEQFF
TRBV4-1	TRBJ2-1	CASSQAARKTDSSYNEQFF
TRBV12-3/TRBV12-4	TRBJ1-1	CASSLGQVQEAFF
TRBV7-8	TRBJ1-5	CASSPGQGPQHF
TRBV3-1	TRBJ2-7	CASSQLQWDPYEQYF
TRBV12-3/TRBV12-4	TRBJ2-7	CASSFGIGIYEQYF
TRBV12-3/TRBV12-4	TRBJ2-5	CASSDTGSPQETQYF
TRBV29-1	TRBJ2-3	CSVEEASDTQYF
TRBV6-5	TRBJ2-7	CASSSVLAGDSYEQYF
TRBV3-1	TRBJ2-1	CASSQVPGTLEQFF